The 21 T cell receptor beta chains listed next were all sequenced from one sample in a study of neoadjuvant anti-PD-1 for oral cavity cancer. Method: immunoSEQ multiplex PCR; TCRdb's copy keeps in-frame clones and lacks some. The sample yields 17,000 or so clones, around 62% seen once. The sequenced sample was PBMCs, obtained before nivolumab (anti-PD-1) treatment. The receptors were gathered from a person aged 35 to 85 with oral cavity squamous cell carcinoma.

The V call is TRBV27, the J call TRBJ2-1; no clear D gene. The germline V gene encodes CDR1 MNHEY and CDR2 SMNVEV (reference sequence). The CDR3 extends over 13 amino acids. Trimming left V 5 bases short and J 5 bases short, with 10 bases between. The CDR3 loop reads CASSILRDNEQFF. CDR3 sequence (DNA): TGTGCCAGCAGTATTCTTAGGGACAATGAGCAGTTCTTC.

The J gene is TRBJ1-5, the V gene TRBV15; 10 bases map to TRBD1. This CDR3 has 16 amino acids. V was clipped by 0 bases and J by 3 bases; unmatched bases: 2. CDR1 and CDR2 (germline): LNHNV, YYDKDF (reference sequence). The CDR3 spells CATSRDGTGVNQPQHF. DNA for the CDR3: TGTGCCACCAGCAGAGATGGGACAGGGGTCAATCAGCCCCAGCATTTT.

DNA of the CDR3: TGTGCCAGCAGCGACAGGGTAGCCAAAAACATTCAGTACTTC. It translates to CASSDRVAKNIQYF. The chain is built from TRBV6-5 and TRBJ2-4; 7 bases line up with TRBD1. The CDR3 runs 14 residues. V shed 6 bases, J shed 0 bases, and the junction held 2 bases outside the gene matches. Germline V lookup: CDR1 MNHEY, CDR2 SVGAGI.

The chain employs TRBV5-1 and TRBJ2-7, with D possibly TRBD1 on 6 matching bases. V was cut by 5 bases and J by 3 bases, with 21 bases left in between. CDR1 is SGHRS and CDR2 is YFSETQ in the germline V gene. This CDR3 contains 16 residues. CDR3 sequence: CASRGYLGTQVYEQYF. DNA for the CDR3: TGCGCCAGCAGGGGTTATCTAGGGACACAAGTCTACGAGCAGTACTTC.

The chain recombines TRBV10-3 with TRBJ2-5; TRBD1 might be the D (6 bases). Trimming took 5 bases from V and 4 from J, leaving 8 bases between them. In germline, CDR1 is ENHRY, CDR2 SYGVKD. CDR3 size: 12 residues. The CDR3 coding sequence is TGTGCCATCAGTACCAGGGGAGAGACCCAGTACTTC. It encodes CAISTRGETQYF.

The gene calls are TRBV9 and TRBJ1-5; D unclear. This CDR3 is built from 15 residues. Germline V gives CDR1 SGDLS, CDR2 YYNGEE. V was pared by 3 bases and J by 5 bases, with 15 bases between. Written as DNA, the CDR3 is TGTGCCAGCAGCGGTAAATCGAGGAGGTATCAGCCCCAGCATTTT. It specifies CASSGKSRRYQPQHF.

The V call is TRBV27, the J call TRBJ1-5; D is unresolved. This CDR3 region has 13 residues. In germline, CDR1 is MNHEY, CDR2 SMNVEV (reference sequence). The V gene lost 3 bases and the J gene lost 7 bases, with 10 bases spanning the gap. DNA for the CDR3: TGTGCCAGCAGTTTTTTGGGTGCACAGCCCCAGCATTTT. Translation: CASSFLGAQPQHF.

Comments on this clone: The junction shows a germline mismatch at one end, possibly a read error. This rearrangement joins TRBV7-7 to TRBJ2-1; D possibly corresponds to TRBD2 (5 bases). CDR1 SSHAT and CDR2 FNYEAQ come from the germline V gene (reference sequence). CDR3 length equals 15 residues. CDR3 region: CASSLDLGSVDEQFF. In DNA, the CDR3 is TGTGCTAGCAGCTTAGATTTGGGTAGCGTCGATGAGCAGTTCTTC.

This sequence joins TRBV6-5 and TRBJ2-6; D is perhaps TRBD2 (5 bases). The CDR3 length is 15 residues. Germline V gene sequence: CDR1 MNHEY, CDR2 SVGAGI. V lost 6 bases and J 1 base, leaving 10 bases between the germline ends. CDR3 DNA sequence: TGTGCCAGCAGACGCGGCGGGTCTGGGGCCAACGTCCTGACTTTC. Translation gives CASRRGGSGANVLTF.

V and J are TRBV7-9 and TRBJ2-7, with D unresolved. In germline, CDR1 is SEHNR, CDR2 FQNEAQ (reference sequence). The CDR3 has 14 amino acids. Trimming cost V 1 base and J 0 bases, with 7 bases left between them. CDR3 DNA: TGTGCCAGCAGCTTAGAGGGTAGCTCCTACGAGCAGTACTTC. Its protein product is CASSLEGSSYEQYF.

CDR3 region: CSVVGTVNTEAFF. The CDR3 DNA is TGCAGCGTTGTCGGGACAGTCAACACTGAAGCTTTCTTT. The chain recombines TRBV29-1 with TRBJ1-1; TRBD1 agrees at 7 bases. The germline CDR1 and CDR2 sequences are SQVTM and ANQGSEA. V lost 4 bases and J lost 2; bases outside the gene matches: 4. CDR3 length: 13 amino acids.

The chain employs TRBV20-1 and TRBJ2-7; possibly TRBD2 for D (5 bases). The CDR3 sequence is 11 residues long. Germline loops: CDR1 DFQATT, CDR2 SNEGSKA (reference sequence). V lost 4 bases, J lost 3 bases, and 7 bases lay in between. CDR3 residues: CSANGLYEQYF. CDR3 sequence (DNA): TGCAGTGCTAACGGACTCTACGAGCAGTACTTC.

As concerns this clone: The junction and the germline gene differ at one end; a read error may be behind it. The genes are TRBV7-7 and TRBJ2-5; possibly TRBD2 for D (5 bases). Germline CDR1 reads SSHAT; CDR2 reads FNYEAQ (reference sequence). CDR3 length equals 13 residues. The DNA of the CDR3 is TGTGCTAGCAGTTTCCAGGCGGGAGAGACCCAGTACTTC. Its translation is CASSFQAGETQYF.

The CDR3 loop is CASSAPGVESATQYF. CDR3 sequence (DNA): TGTGCCAGCAGCGCCCCCGGGGTGGAATCAGCTACGCAGTATTTT. V is TRBV9 and J is TRBJ2-3; D possibly corresponds to TRBD2 (5 bases). V lost 3 bases and J lost 8, with 19 bases in between. The CDR3 is made up of 15 amino acids. From germline, CDR1 is SGDLS and CDR2 YYNGEE.

This clone was found a few times. The V gene is TRBV19, the J gene TRBJ1-5; D might be TRBD1 (5 bases). V was cut by 3 bases and J by 7 bases, with 16 bases left in between. The CDR3 consists of 15 residues. Germline CDR1 reads LNHDA; CDR2 reads SQIVND (reference sequence). CDR3 sequence: CASSIGTRGDQPQHF. CDR3 DNA sequence: TGTGCCAGTAGTATTGGGACGAGGGGAGACCAGCCCCAGCATTTT.

The chain employs TRBV30 and TRBJ1-2; D ambiguous. The ends were cut back, 3 bases at V and 4 bases at J, with 9 bases in the middle. Germline CDR1 is GTSNPN and CDR2 is SVGIG (reference sequence). This CDR3 comprises 12 residues. CDR3 loop: CAWREPSYGYTF. CDR3 nucleotides: TGTGCCTGGAGGGAACCCTCCTATGGCTACACCTTC.

This clone was counted between two and nine times. This rearrangement joins TRBV30 to TRBJ1-1, with D tentatively TRBD1 (6 bases). V was shortened by 7 bases and J by 5 bases, with 14 bases between the two germline ends. This CDR3 region has 12 residues. CDR1 is GTSNPN and CDR2 is SVGIG in the germline V gene (reference sequence). This CDR3 reads CAFGGLVTEAFF. The CDR3 DNA reads TGTGCCTTCGGGGGGCTAGTGACTGAAGCTTTCTTT.

The CDR3 loop is CASSQGPGKETQYF. As DNA, the CDR3 is TGTGCCAGCAGCCAGGGGCCGGGGAAAGAGACCCAGTACTTC. The J gene is TRBJ2-5, the V gene TRBV9, with D possibly being TRBD1 (6 bases). CDR3 length: 14 amino acids. With 4 bases removed from V and 3 bases from J, the gap between germline ends came to 13 bases. The germline gives CDR1 SGDLS, CDR2 YYNGEE.

V gene TRBV6-5 combines with J gene TRBJ2-5; D is possibly TRBD2 (5 bases). V was clipped by 10 bases and J by 5 bases, with 14 bases between them. Looked up from germline, CDR1 is MNHEY and CDR2 is SVGAGI. The CDR3 covers 12 residues. The CDR3 DNA follows: TGTGCCACCACGACTACCGGGGAGACCCAGTACTTC. Residues: CATTTTGETQYF.

The J gene is TRBJ2-5, the V gene TRBV5-1; D unresolved. The CDR3 runs 13 residues. Germline V CDR1 and CDR2: SGHRS, YFSETQ. The V end was cut by 0 bases, the J end by 1 base, with 4 bases between. CDR3 in amino acids: CASSLDPQETQYF. The CDR3 nucleotides are TGCGCCAGCAGCTTGGACCCCCAAGAGACCCAGTACTTC.

The V gene is TRBV10-3, the J gene TRBJ1-2, with 8 bases that match TRBD1. Trimming took 7 bases from V and 3 from J; bases not matched to a gene: 4. The germline CDR1 and CDR2 sequences are ENHRY and SYGVKD. The CDR3 covers 13 residues. CDR3 protein: CAITSQGDYGYTF. In DNA form, the CDR3 reads TGTGCCATCACCTCACAGGGGGACTATGGCTACACCTTC.